A selection of T cell receptor beta chains follows, all from one sample in a study of control samples from healthy donors and cancer patients. Some clones are missing from TCRdb's copy, which holds only in-frame ones; the method was immunoSEQ multiplex PCR. The sample shows 8,500 to 11,000 clones, approximately 91% of them seen only once. The sequencing input was PBMCs. These receptors all stem from a man aged 60-69 years with colorectal cancer. Each CDR3 is given with its conserved first and last residue. A D gene is named only where the DNA matches it firmly. Size tells how often a clone was seen (once, few, many) or the class of an expanded clone, and some rows leave it out.

v_call	j_call	d_call	clone_size	cdr3_aa	cdr3_nt
TRBV18	TRBJ2-3	.	.	CASSPGATDTQYF	TGTGCCAGCTCACCAGGGGCCACAGATACGCAGTATTTT
TRBV5-8	TRBJ1-2	TRBD1	.	CASSAGTVTNYGYTF	TGTGCCAGCAGCGCAGGGACAGTCACTAACTATGGCTACACCTTC
TRBV19	TRBJ2-2	.	.	CASSRQIIETGELFF	TGTGCCAGTAGTAGGCAGATAATAGAAACCGGGGAGCTGTTTTTT
TRBV20-1	TRBJ2-5	TRBD2	.	CSASEWGGLAGFQTQYF	TGCAGTGCTAGTGAGTGGGGGGGACTAGCGGGGTTTCAGACCCAGTACTTC
TRBV7-8	TRBJ1-1	TRBD1	.	CASSFYGQGRMNTEAFF	TGTGCCAGCAGCTTTTATGGACAGGGGCGCATGAACACTGAAGCTTTCTTT
TRBV2	TRBJ2-7	.	.	CASSGKYEQYF	TGTGCCAGCAGTGGGAAATACGAGCAGTACTTC
TRBV19	TRBJ1-1	TRBD1	.	CASSIRTGKTEAFF	TGTGCCAGTAGTATACGGACAGGGAAGACTGAAGCTTTCTTT
TRBV7-3	TRBJ2-1	TRBD2	.	CASSITSGGAYEQFF	TGTGCCAGCAGCATAACTAGCGGGGGGGCCTATGAGCAGTTCTTC
TRBV6-5	TRBJ1-2	.	.	CASWGRAYGYTF	TGTGCCAGCTGGGGCAGGGCGTATGGCTACACCTTC
TRBV3-1/TRBV3-2	TRBJ2-5	.	.	CASSPYEGETQYF	TGTGCCAGCAGCCCCTACGAAGGGGAGACCCAGTACTTC
TRBV19	TRBJ2-6	.	.	CASSIYQGSGANVLTF	TGTGCCAGTAGTATATATCAGGGGTCTGGGGCCAACGTCCTGACTTTC
TRBV28	TRBJ2-2	.	.	CASSYRWSRGNTGELFF	TGTGCCAGCAGTTACCGCTGGTCCAGGGGGAACACCGGGGAGCTGTTTTTT
TRBV7-2	TRBJ2-5	TRBD2	.	CASLTSYTETQYF	TGTGCCAGTCTGACTAGCTATACGGAGACCCAGTACTTC
TRBV4-3	TRBJ2-1	TRBD1	.	CASSYPAGGRGSYNEQFF	TGCGCCAGCAGCTACCCCGCAGGGGGCCGGGGGAGCTACAATGAGCAGTTCTTC
TRBV7-9	TRBJ1-1	TRBD1	.	CASSELTGESAFF	TGTGCCAGCAGCGAGCTTACAGGGGAGTCAGCTTTCTTT
TRBV28	TRBJ2-1	.	.	CASSLGQGWYNEQFF	TGTGCCAGCAGTCTAGGCCAAGGTTGGTACAATGAGCAGTTCTTC
TRBV5-6	TRBJ2-7	.	few	CASTRMGTLYYEQYF	TGTGCCAGCACCAGAATGGGGACACTCTACTACGAGCAGTACTTC
TRBV6-2/TRBV6-3	TRBJ1-5	.	once	CASTPRGISNQPQHF	TGTGCCAGCACCCCACGAGGGATTAGCAATCAGCCCCAGCATTTT
TRBV28	TRBJ2-7	.	.	CASSLPSYEQYF	TGTGCCAGCAGTTTACCAAGTTACGAGCAGTACTTC
TRBV19	TRBJ1-4	.	.	CASNHPGPGNEKLFF	TGTGCCAGTAACCATCCGGGACCGGGTAATGAAAAACTGTTTTTT
TRBV5-4	TRBJ1-2	.	.	CASSLDRANYGYTF	TGTGCCAGCAGCTTGGACAGGGCTAACTATGGCTACACCTTC
TRBV12-3/TRBV12-4	TRBJ1-5	.	.	CASSYIQGGPQHF	TGTGCCAGCAGTTACATTCAGGGAGGGCCCCAGCATTTT
TRBV19	TRBJ1-1	TRBD1	.	CASSIWTGGANTEAFF	TGTGCCAGTAGTATATGGACAGGGGGGGCCAACACTGAAGCTTTCTTT
TRBV7-2	TRBJ1-2	TRBD1	.	CASSLTGSYGYTF	TGTGCCAGCAGCTTGACAGGGTCCTATGGCTACACCTTC
TRBV7-9	TRBJ1-1	.	.	CASSPRADTEAFF	TGTGCCAGCAGCCCTCGTGCGGACACTGAAGCTTTCTTT
TRBV5-1	TRBJ2-5	TRBD2	.	CASSVLGLAGVQETQYF	TGCGCCAGCAGCGTCCTTGGCCTAGCGGGGGTTCAAGAGACCCAGTACTTC
TRBV6-5	TRBJ1-2	.	.	CASSAQGSGGYTF	TGTGCCAGCAGCGCCCAGGGTTCCGGAGGCTACACCTTC
TRBV11-3	TRBJ1-5	TRBD1	once	CASSSRCPGQGGNQPQHF	TGTGCCAGCAGCTCACGTTGCCCGGGACAGGGGGGAAATCAGCCCCAGCATTTT
TRBV10-3	TRBJ1-5	.	once	CAISESNRGGNQPQHF	TGTGCCATCAGTGAGTCGAATCGGGGAGGCAATCAGCCCCAGCATTTT
TRBV6-2/TRBV6-3	TRBJ1-5	.	.	CASSYGTSRGNQPQHF	TGTGCCAGCAGTTACGGTACGTCGAGGGGCAATCAGCCCCAGCATTTT
TRBV18	TRBJ2-7	TRBD1	.	CASSPTDRVYEQYF	TGTGCCAGCTCACCGACGGACAGGGTGTACGAGCAGTACTTC
TRBV30	TRBJ1-1	.	.	CAWNTPPGYTEAFF	TGTGCCTGGAATACCCCCCCAGGGTACACTGAAGCTTTCTTT
TRBV4-3	TRBJ2-7	.	.	CASSQEHFRTVSYEQYF	TGCGCCAGCAGCCAAGAGCACTTTCGGACAGTCTCCTACGAGCAGTACTTC
TRBV6-6	TRBJ1-1	.	.	CASSFPQGGLSTEAFF	TGTGCCAGCAGTTTCCCACAGGGTGGGTTGAGCACTGAAGCTTTCTTT
TRBV18	TRBJ2-1	.	.	CASSPQAGQAYNEQFF	TGTGCCAGCTCCCCACAGGCGGGTCAAGCCTACAATGAGCAGTTCTTC
TRBV9	TRBJ1-4	.	.	CASSVSGSTNEKLFF	TGTGCCAGCAGCGTGTCGGGGTCAACTAATGAAAAACTGTTTTTT
TRBV4-3	TRBJ2-1	.	.	CASSRGGYNEQFF	TGCGCCAGCAGTCGAGGGGGGTACAATGAGCAGTTCTTC
TRBV28	TRBJ2-2	.	once	CASSLMGNTGELFF	TGTGCCAGCAGTTTAATGGGGAACACCGGGGAGCTGTTTTTT
TRBV7-2	TRBJ1-3	.	.	CASSLGGNTIYF	TGTGCCAGCAGCTTAGGCGGAAACACCATATATTTT
TRBV19	TRBJ1-6	.	.	CASSIGGYSPLHF	TGTGCCAGTAGTATAGGAGGGTATTCACCCCTCCACTTT
TRBV30	TRBJ1-3	.	.	CAWRDPGRGNTIYF	TGTGCCTGGAGAGACCCGGGACGAGGAAACACCATATATTTT
TRBV5-4	TRBJ1-1	.	.	CASISTGVSSEAFF	TGTGCCAGCATAAGTACTGGGGTTTCGAGTGAAGCTTTCTTT
TRBV19	TRBJ1-5	TRBD1	.	CASSTSDRPSNQPQHF	TGTGCCAGTAGTACCTCGGACAGGCCAAGCAATCAGCCCCAGCATTTT
TRBV4-3	TRBJ1-3	.	.	CASSPILAGLSGNTIYF	TGCGCCAGCAGCCCCATATTAGCAGGTCTTTCAGGAAACACCATATATTTT
TRBV10-3	TRBJ1-1	.	.	CAIRGTENTEAFF	TGTGCCATCAGGGGGACGGAGAACACTGAAGCTTTCTTT